These 8 T cell receptor beta chains came from one sample sequenced in a study of regulatory T cells in long-lasting Graves disease. According to the study, TCR beta libraries were built with iRepertoire HTBI primers and CDR3-region Arm-PCR. TCRdb fed the multiplex PCR reads into MiXCR, producing one record per CDR3 protein. This table has some 430,000 distinct CDR3 sequences, around a fifth appearing once. Time point described: persistent/refractory GD, antithyroid drugs over 5 years with positive TRAb. The TCR library was prepared using RNA isolated from PBMCs. The sample was peripheral blood mononuclear cells (PBMCs), taken when the disease was refractory, from a patient treated with antithyroid drugs. The receptors originated from a female donor with Graves disease.

This clonotype was observed many times. Here the CDR3 reads CASSFGIRRVVDEQYF. The CDR3 DNA sequence: TGTGCCAGCAGTTTCGGGATCCGCAGGGTAGTAGACGAGCAGTACTTC. This chain uses TRBV12-3 or TRBV12-4 with TRBJ2-7, with D perhaps being TRBD1 or TRBD2 (5 bases each). V lost 3 bases, J lost 5 bases, and 20 bases lay in between. The CDR3 consists of 16 residues.

This clonotype was detected only a few times. The CDR3 DNA sequence: TGTGCCAGCAGCCAAGACCACTCGGGGAACACTGAAGCTTTCTTT. It yields the protein CASSQDHSGNTEAFF. The rearrangement uses TRBV3-1 and TRBJ1-1, with unresolved D. CDR3 size: 15 residues. The germline V gene encodes CDR1 LGHDT and CDR2 YNNKEL (reference sequence). V was shortened by 0 bases and J by 1 base, with 9 bases between the two germline ends.

The chain joins TRBV3-1 to TRBJ1-2; TRBD1 might be the D (6 bases). The germline gives CDR1 LGHDT, CDR2 YNNKEL (reference sequence). With 2 bases removed from V and 1 base from J, the gap between germline ends came to 11 bases. The CDR3 has 15 residues. The chain's CDR3 is CASSQTGTLNYGYTF. In nucleotides, the CDR3 is TGTGCCAGCAGCCAAACCGGGACACTTAACTATGGCTACACCTTC.

This clonotype was recorded a few times. J is TRBJ1-3 and V is TRBV7-9; 7 bases are shared with TRBD1. The CDR3 consists of 15 residues. Per germline, CDR1 SEHNR and CDR2 FQNEAQ (reference sequence). V trimming: 5 bases; J trimming: 2 bases; junction bases outside the gene matches: 6. The CDR3 reads CASSQRQGPGNTIYF. The CDR3 nucleotides read TGTGCCAGCAGCCAGCGACAGGGACCTGGAAACACCATATATTTT.

A remark on this clonotype: A much larger clone sits a single nucleotide away, making a read error possible. The gene calls are TRBV2 and TRBJ1-5, with D unresolved. Per germline, CDR1 SNHLY and CDR2 FYNNEI. There are 15 residues in the CDR3. This CDR3 reads CASRPRLASNQSQHF. In DNA, the CDR3 is TGTGCCAGCAGGCCCCGCCTTGCGAGCAATCAGTCCCAGCATTTT.

The chain is built from TRBV6-2 or TRBV6-3 and TRBJ2-4; weak D call: TRBD2 (6 bases). With 5 bases removed from V and 6 bases from J, the gap between germline ends came to 17 bases. CDR3 length: 15 residues. CDR1 and CDR2 (germline): MNHEY, SVGEGT. The DNA for the CDR3 is TGTGCCAGCAGTCCCCCGGGAGTGGGGGGAAACATTCAGTACTTC. The encoded protein is CASSPPGVGGNIQYF.

This clonotype was detected only a few times. The chain recombines TRBV28 with TRBJ2-1; TRBD2 aligns across 7 bases. With 5 bases clipped from V and 2 bases from J, the junction kept 6 bases outside the gene matches. The CDR3 consists of 15 residues. CDR1 and CDR2 (germline): MDHEN, SYDVKM. CDR3 sequence reads: CASSVREVPYNEQFF. DNA of the CDR3: TGTGCCAGCAGTGTTCGGGAGGTTCCCTACAATGAGCAGTTCTTC.

This clonotype was picked up many times. The chain links TRBV12-3 or TRBV12-4 to TRBJ1-4; D ambiguous. The V gene lost 4 bases and the J gene lost 6 bases, with 21 bases spanning the gap. This CDR3 has 17 residues. CDR3 region: CASSSSGAVGSYEKLFF. CDR3 in DNA: TGTGCCAGCAGTTCTTCTGGAGCCGTCGGCAGCTATGAAAAACTGTTTTTT.